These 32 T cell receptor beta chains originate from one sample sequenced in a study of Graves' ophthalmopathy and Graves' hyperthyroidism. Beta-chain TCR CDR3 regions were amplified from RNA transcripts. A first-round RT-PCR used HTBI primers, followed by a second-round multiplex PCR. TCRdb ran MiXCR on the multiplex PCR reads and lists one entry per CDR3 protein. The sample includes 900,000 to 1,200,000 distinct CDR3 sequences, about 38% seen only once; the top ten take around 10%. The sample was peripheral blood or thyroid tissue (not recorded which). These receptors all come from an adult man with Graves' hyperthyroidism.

The CDR3 DNA follows: TGTGCCAGCAGCGTTGAAGGGCAGGGAAACGGCTACACCTTC. Translated: CASSVEGQGNGYTF. This chain links TRBV7-2 with TRBJ1-2; maybe TRBD1 (5 bases). Trimming cost V 5 bases and J 8 bases, with 18 bases left between them. This CDR3 region has 14 residues. Germline CDR1 reads SGHTA; CDR2 reads FQGNSA.

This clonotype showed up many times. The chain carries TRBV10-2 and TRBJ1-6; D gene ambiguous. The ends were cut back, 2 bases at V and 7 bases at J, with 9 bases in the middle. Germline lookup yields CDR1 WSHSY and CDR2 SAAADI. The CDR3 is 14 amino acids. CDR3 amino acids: CASSEKVWNSPLHF. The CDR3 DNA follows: TGCGCCAGCAGTGAGAAGGTTTGGAATTCACCCCTCCACTTT.

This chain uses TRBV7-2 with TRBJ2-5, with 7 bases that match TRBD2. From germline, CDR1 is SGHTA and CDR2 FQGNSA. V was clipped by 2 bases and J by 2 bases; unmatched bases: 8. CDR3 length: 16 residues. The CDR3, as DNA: TGTGCCAGCAGCTTAACCGGCGGGAGAGATCAAGAGACCCAGTACTTC. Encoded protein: CASSLTGGRDQETQYF. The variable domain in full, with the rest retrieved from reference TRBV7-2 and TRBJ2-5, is GAGVSQSPSNKVTEKGKDVELRCDPISGHTALYWYRQSLGQGLEFLIYFQGNSAPDKSGLPSDRFSAERTGGSVSTLTIQRTQQEDSAVYLCASSLTGGRDQETQYFGPGTRLLVL.

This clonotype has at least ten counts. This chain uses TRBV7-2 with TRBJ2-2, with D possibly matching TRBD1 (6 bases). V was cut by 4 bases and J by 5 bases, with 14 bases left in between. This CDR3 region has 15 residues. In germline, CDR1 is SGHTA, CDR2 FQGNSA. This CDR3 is CASSSDRFGTGELFF. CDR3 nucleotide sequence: TGTGCCAGCAGCTCCGACAGGTTTGGAACCGGGGAGCTGTTTTTT.

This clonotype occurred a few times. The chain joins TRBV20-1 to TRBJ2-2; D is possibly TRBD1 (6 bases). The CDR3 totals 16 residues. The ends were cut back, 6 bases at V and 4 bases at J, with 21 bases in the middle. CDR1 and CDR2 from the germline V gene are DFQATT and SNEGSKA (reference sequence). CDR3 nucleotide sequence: TGCAGTGCCCCGAACCTCCTGACAGGCAGCACCGGGGAGCTGTTTTTT. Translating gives CSAPNLLTGSTGELFF.

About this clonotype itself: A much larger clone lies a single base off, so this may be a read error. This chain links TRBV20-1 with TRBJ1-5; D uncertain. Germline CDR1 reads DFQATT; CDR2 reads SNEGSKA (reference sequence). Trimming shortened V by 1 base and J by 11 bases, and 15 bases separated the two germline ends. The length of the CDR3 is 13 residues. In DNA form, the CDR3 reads TGCAGTGCTAGAGTAGACCGGGGTTGGACCCAGCATTTT. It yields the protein CSARVDRGWTQHF.

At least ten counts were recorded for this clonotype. The CDR3 region has the DNA TGTGCCAGCAGCCAAGATTGGAGCAGCATCGGAAAGACCCAGTACTTC. Translating it yields CASSQDWSSIGKTQYF. The gene calls are TRBV14 and TRBJ2-5, with unresolved D. Trimming cost V 0 bases and J 6 bases, with 17 bases left between them. The CDR3 length is 16 residues. Germline CDR1 reads SGHDN; CDR2 reads FVKESK.

CDR3 protein: CASWDSSYNSPLHF. The CDR3 nucleotides are TGTGCCAGCTGGGACAGCTCCTATAATTCACCCCTCCACTTT. This sequence joins TRBV25-1 and TRBJ1-6, with 7 bases matching TRBD1. This CDR3 is 14 amino acids long. CDR1 is MGHDK, CDR2 SYGVNS, per germline. The V and J ends lost 8 bases and 0 bases, in that order; junction bases with no gene match: 1.

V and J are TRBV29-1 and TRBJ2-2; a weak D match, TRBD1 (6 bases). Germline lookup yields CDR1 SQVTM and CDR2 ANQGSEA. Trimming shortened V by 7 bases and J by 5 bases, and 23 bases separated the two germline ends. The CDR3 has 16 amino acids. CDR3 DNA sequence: TGCAGCGGCACGGACAGTTACTCGGGGTGGACCGGGGAGCTGTTTTTT. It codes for CSGTDSYSGWTGELFF.

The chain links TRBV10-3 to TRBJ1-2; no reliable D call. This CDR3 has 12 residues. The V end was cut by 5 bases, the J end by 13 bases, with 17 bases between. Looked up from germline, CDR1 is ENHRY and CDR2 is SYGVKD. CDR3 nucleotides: TGTGCCATCAGTTCAGTGGGTAGTAGGTCCACCTTC. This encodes CAISSVGSRSTF.

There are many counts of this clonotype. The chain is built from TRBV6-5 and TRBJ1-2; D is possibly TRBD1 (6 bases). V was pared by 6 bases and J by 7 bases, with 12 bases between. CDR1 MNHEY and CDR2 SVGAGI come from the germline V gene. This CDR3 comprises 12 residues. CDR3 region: CASRKQGAGYTF. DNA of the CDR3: TGTGCCAGCAGAAAACAGGGCGCTGGCTACACCTTC.

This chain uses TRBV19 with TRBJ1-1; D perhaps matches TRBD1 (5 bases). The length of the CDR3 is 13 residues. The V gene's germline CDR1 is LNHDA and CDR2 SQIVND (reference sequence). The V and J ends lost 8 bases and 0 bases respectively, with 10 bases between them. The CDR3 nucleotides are TGTGCCAGTGGAGGGGCTCTGAACACTGAAGCTTTCTTT. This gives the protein CASGGALNTEAFF.

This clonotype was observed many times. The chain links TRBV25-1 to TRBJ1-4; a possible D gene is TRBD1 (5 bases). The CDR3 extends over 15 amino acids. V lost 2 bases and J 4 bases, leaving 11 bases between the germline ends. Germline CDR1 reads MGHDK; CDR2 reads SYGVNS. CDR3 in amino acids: CASSEGTEDNEKLFF. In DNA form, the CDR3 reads TGTGCCAGCAGTGAAGGGACCGAAGATAATGAAAAACTGTTTTTT.

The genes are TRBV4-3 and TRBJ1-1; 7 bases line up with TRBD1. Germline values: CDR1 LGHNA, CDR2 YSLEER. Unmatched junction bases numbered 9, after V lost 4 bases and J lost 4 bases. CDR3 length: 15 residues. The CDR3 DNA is TGCGCCAGCAGCCGCTTACAGGGGAGTAGCACTGAAGCTTTCTTT. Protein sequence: CASSRLQGSSTEAFF.

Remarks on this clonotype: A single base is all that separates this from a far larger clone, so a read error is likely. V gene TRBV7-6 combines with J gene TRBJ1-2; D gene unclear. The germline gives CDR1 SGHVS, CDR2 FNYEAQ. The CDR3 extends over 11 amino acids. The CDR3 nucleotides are TGTGCCAGCAGCTTAGGACATGGCCACACCTTC. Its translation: CASSLGHGHTF.

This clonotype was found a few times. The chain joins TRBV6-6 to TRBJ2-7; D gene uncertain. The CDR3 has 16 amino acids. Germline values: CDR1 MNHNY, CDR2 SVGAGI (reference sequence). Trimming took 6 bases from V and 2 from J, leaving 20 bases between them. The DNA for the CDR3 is TGTGCCAGCAGCCCGCGGCCTCAGAAACCCCCCTACGAGCAGTACTTC. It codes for CASSPRPQKPPYEQYF.

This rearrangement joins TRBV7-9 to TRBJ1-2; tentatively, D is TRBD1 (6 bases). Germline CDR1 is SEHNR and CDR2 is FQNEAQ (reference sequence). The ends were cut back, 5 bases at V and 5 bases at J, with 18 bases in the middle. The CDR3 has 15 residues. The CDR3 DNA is TGTGCCAGCAGCCTCCTAGGGGGTACTCCGTATGGCTACACCTTC. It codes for CASSLLGGTPYGYTF.

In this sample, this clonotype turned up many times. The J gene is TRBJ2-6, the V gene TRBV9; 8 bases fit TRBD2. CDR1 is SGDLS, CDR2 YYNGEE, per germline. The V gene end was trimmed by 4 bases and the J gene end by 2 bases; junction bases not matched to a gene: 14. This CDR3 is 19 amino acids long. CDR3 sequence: CASSPGLGRVLAGANVLTF. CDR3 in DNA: TGTGCCAGCAGCCCTGGTCTCGGGAGGGTGTTAGCTGGGGCCAACGTCCTGACTTTC. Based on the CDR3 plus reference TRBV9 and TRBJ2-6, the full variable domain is DSGVTQTPKHLITATGQRVTLRCSPRSGDLSVYWYQQSLDQGLQFLIQYYNGEERAKGNILERFSAQQFPDLHSELNLSSLELGDSALYFCASSPGLGRVLAGANVLTFGAGSRLTVL.

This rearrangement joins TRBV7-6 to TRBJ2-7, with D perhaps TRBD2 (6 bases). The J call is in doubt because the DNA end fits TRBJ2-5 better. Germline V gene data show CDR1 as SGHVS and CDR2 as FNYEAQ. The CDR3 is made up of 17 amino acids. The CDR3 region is CASSSSQGGSAQETQYF. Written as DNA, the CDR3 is TGTGCCAGCAGCTCCTCGCAGGGAGGATCCGCACAAGAGACCCAGTACTTC.

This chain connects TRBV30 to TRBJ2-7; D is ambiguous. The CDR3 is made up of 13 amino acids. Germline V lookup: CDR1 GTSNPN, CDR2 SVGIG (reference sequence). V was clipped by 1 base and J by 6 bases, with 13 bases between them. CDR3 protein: CAWSALSLGEQYF. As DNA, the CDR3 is TGTGCCTGGAGTGCTTTATCGTTAGGCGAGCAGTACTTC.

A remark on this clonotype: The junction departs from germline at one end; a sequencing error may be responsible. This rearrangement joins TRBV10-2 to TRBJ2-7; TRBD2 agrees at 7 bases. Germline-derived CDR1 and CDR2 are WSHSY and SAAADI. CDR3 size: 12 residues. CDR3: CASSAGGSEQCF. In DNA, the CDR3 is TGCGCCAGCAGTGCGGGAGGAAGCGAGCAGTGCTTC.

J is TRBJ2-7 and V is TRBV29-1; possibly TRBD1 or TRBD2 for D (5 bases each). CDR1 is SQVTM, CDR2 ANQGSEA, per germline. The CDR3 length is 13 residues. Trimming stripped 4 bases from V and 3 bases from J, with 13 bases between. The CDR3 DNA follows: TGCAGCGTTGGGGTCGAGGGGTACTACGAGCAGTACTTC. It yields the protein CSVGVEGYYEQYF.

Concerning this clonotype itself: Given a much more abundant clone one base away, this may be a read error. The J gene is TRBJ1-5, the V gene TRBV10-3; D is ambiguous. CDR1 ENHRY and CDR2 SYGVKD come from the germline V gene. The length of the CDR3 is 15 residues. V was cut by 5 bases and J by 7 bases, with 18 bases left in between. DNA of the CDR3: TGTGCCATCAGTTACTCCCCTCAGTTAGGCCAGCCCCAGCATTTT. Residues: CAISYSPQLGQPQHF.

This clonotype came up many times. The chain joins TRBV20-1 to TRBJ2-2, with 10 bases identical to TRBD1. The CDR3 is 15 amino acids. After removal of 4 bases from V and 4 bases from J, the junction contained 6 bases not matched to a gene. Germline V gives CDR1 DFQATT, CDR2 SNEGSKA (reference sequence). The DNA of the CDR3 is TGCAGTGCTATCGGGACAGGGGTGGGCACCGGGGAGCTGTTTTTT. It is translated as CSAIGTGVGTGELFF.

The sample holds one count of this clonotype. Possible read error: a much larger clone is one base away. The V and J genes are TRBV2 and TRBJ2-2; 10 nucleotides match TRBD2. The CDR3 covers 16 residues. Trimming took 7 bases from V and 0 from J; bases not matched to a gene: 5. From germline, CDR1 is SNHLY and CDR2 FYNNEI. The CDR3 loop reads CASTWTSGTNTGELFF. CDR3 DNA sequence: TGTGCCAGCACATGGACTAGCGGCACGAACACCGGGGAGCTGTTTTTT.

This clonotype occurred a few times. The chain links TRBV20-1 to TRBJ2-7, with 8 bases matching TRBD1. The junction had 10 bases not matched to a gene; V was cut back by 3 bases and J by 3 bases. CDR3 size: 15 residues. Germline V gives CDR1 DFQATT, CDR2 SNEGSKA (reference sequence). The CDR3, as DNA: TGCAGTGCTAGCCCCCAGGCAGGGGGCTTCTACGAGCAGTACTTC. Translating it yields CSASPQAGGFYEQYF.

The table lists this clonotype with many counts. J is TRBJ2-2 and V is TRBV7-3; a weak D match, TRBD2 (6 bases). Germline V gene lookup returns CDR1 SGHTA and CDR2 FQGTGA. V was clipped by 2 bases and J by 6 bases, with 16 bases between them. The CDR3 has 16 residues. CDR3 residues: CASSLSRPGEAGELFF. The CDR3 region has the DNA TGTGCCAGCAGCTTATCCCGACCTGGGGAGGCCGGGGAGCTGTTTTTT.

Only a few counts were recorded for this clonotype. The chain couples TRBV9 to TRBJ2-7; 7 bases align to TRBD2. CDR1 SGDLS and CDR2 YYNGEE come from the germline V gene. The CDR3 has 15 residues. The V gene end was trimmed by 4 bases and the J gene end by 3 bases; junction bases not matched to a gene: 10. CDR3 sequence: CASSRGLAEDYEQYF. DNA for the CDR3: TGTGCCAGCAGCCGAGGGCTAGCGGAAGACTACGAGCAGTACTTC.

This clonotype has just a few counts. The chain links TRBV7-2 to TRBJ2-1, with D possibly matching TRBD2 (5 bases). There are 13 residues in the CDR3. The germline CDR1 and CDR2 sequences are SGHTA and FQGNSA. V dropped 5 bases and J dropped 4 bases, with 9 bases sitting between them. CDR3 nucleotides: TGTGCCAGCAGCGGCATAGCGTACAATGAGCAGTTCTTC. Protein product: CASSGIAYNEQFF.

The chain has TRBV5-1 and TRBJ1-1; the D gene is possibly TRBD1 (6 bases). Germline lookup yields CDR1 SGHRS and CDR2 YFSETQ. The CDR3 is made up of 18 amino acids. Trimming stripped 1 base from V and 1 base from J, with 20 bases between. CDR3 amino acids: CASSLLPQGPGQNTEAFF. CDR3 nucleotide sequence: TGCGCCAGCAGCTTGTTGCCGCAGGGGCCGGGACAGAACACTGAAGCTTTCTTT.

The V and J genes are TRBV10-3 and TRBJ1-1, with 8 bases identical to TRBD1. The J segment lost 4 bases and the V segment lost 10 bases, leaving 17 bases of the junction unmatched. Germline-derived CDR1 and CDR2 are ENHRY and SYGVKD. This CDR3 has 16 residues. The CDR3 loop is CASKSRDRSESTEAFF. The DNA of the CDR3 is TGTGCCAGCAAGAGCCGGGACAGGTCTGAGAGCACTGAAGCTTTCTTT.

CDR3 residues: CATSRVGTGVGYTF. In DNA, the CDR3 is TGTGCCACCAGCAGAGTTGGGACAGGGGTTGGCTACACCTTC. The chain joins TRBV15 to TRBJ1-2; 10 bases map to TRBD1. Per the germline V gene, CDR1 is LNHNV and CDR2 is YYDKDF (reference sequence). V shed 1 base and J 7 bases; nucleotides not matched to a gene: 3. CDR3 size: 14 residues.